This TCR beta chain was sequenced in a study of shared clonotypes between healthy human individuals. Study-level results: Clonotypes that were shared across a handful of donors made up around 5.5% of naive CD4 clonotypes. The sampled material consisted only of blood, and tissue repertoires are likely to differ. Generally, naive subsets came out with larger estimated richness than memory subsets. Non-shared clonotypes were found to have lower generation probabilities than the clonotypes that were shared by all four of the sorted-subset donors.

TCRdb's table, derived via immunoSEQ multiplex PCR, lists solely in-frame clones and lacks some. The profile shows about 190,000 clones, 65% to 70% of them singletons. Germline CDR1 is WSHSY and CDR2 is SAAADI. This CDR3 has 15 residues. V gave up 3 bases and J gave up 0 bases, with 9 bases separating them. With regard to this clone: Its antigen is currently unknown.

Sequenced sample: memory CD4+ T cells sorted from blood. Subset given: CD45RA-negative fraction. This receptor was taken from a man under 40 in good health. The V call is TRBV10-2, the J call TRBJ1-5; D gene unclear. The CDR3: CASSDTRYSNQPQHF. The CDR3 DNA reads as TGCGCCAGCAGTGATACTCGTTATAGCAATCAGCCCCAGCATTTT.